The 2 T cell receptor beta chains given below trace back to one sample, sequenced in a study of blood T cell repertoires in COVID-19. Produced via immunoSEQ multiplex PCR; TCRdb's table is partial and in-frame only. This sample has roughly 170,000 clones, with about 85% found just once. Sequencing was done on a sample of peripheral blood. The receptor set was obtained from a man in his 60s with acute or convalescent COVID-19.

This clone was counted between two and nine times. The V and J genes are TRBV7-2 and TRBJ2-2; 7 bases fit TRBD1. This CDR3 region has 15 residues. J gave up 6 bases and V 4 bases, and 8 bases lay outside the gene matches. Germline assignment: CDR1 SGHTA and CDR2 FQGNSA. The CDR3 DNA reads TGTGCCAGCAGCTCCGGGACAGATGCTCCCGGGGAGCTGTTTTTT. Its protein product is CASSSGTDAPGELFF.

CDR3 nucleotides: TGTGCCAGCAGCAAAATAAGGGGGCCGGCCAATGAGCAGTTCTTC. Protein: CASSKIRGPANEQFF. The chain employs TRBV7-2 and TRBJ2-1; 7 bases agree with TRBD1. J lost 6 bases, V lost 5 bases, and 10 bases had no gene match. The CDR3 consists of 15 residues. Germline CDR1 SGHTA, CDR2 FQGNSA. The full variable domain, completed using reference TRBV7-2 and TRBJ2-1, is GAGVSQSPSNKVTEKGKDVELRCDPISGHTALYWYRQSLGQGLEFLIYFQGNSAPDKSGLPSDRFSAERTGGSVSTLTIQRTQQEDSAVYLCASSKIRGPANEQFFGPGTRLTVL.